A single sample is the source of the 9 T cell receptor beta chains below, sequenced in a study of T cell responses to AZD1222 COVID-19 vaccine. Produced via immunoSEQ multiplex PCR; TCRdb's table is partial and in-frame only. This table has tens of thousands of clones, roughly 85% appearing once. The specimen was peripheral blood, collected on day 0 of AZD1222 vaccination. The source is an adult in good health.

This rearrangement joins TRBV6-2 or TRBV6-3 to TRBJ2-1; D is perhaps TRBD1 (5 bases). Trimming left V 0 bases short and J 15 bases short, with 12 bases between. The germline V gene has CDR1 MNHEY and CDR2 SVGEGT. CDR3 length: 12 amino acids. The CDR3, as DNA: TGTGCCAGCAGTTACTCTACCACAGGTCCGTTCTTC. It codes for CASSYSTTGPFF.

This chain connects TRBV7-2 to TRBJ2-7; 7 bases are shared with TRBD2. Germline CDR1 and CDR2: SGHTA and FQGNSA. Trimming at V came to 5 bases and at J to 3 bases, leaving 7 bases not matched to a gene. CDR3 length: 14 amino acids. The CDR3 DNA reads as TGTGCCAGCAGCCCCTGGGACTACCGCTACGAGCAGTACTTC. Its translation is CASSPWDYRYEQYF.

The chain combines TRBV7-8 with TRBJ1-1; 7 bases match TRBD1. CDR3 length: 18 residues. Germline V gene sequence: CDR1 SGHVS, CDR2 FQNEAQ. Germline trimming cut 5 bases from V and 4 bases from J; bases unmatched to any gene: 19. The CDR3 protein is CASSPFRQGRVGVTEAFF. In DNA, the CDR3 is TGTGCCAGCAGCCCCTTCCGACAGGGCAGAGTCGGAGTCACTGAAGCTTTCTTT.

This chain links TRBV7-9 with TRBJ1-3; D may be TRBD1 (6 bases). The CDR3 runs to 17 residues. Germline V gene data show CDR1 as SEHNR and CDR2 as FQNEAQ (reference sequence). V shed 3 bases and J shed 6 bases, with 21 bases lying between them. CDR3: CASSFVWSGDIENTIYF. The CDR3 bases are TGTGCCAGCAGCTTCGTCTGGTCAGGGGATATCGAAAACACCATATATTTT.

This sequence joins TRBV7-2 and TRBJ2-7, with D possibly TRBD1 on 6 matching bases. The germline gives CDR1 SGHTA, CDR2 FQGNSA. With 2 bases removed from V and 6 bases from J, the gap between germline ends came to 11 bases. The CDR3 has 13 amino acids. CDR3 sequence (DNA): TGTGCCAGCAGCTTAAAAACAGGGCTCGAGCAGTACTTC. It translates to CASSLKTGLEQYF.

CDR3 bases: TGTGCCAGCAGCTTAGGTCGTCAAGAGACCCAGTACTTC. Residues: CASSLGRQETQYF. The J gene is TRBJ2-5, the V gene TRBV7-2; D gene unclear. There are 13 residues in the CDR3. In germline, CDR1 is SGHTA, CDR2 FQGNSA. Trimming removed 1 base from V and 2 bases from J, with 5 bases in between.

The table lists this clone with a count of one. The chain joins TRBV4-3 to TRBJ2-3; 10 nucleotides align to TRBD2. This CDR3 is built from 16 residues. From germline, CDR1 is LGHNA and CDR2 YSLEER. Losses at the gene ends were 0 bases for V and 1 base for J; bases not matched to a gene: 1. Here the CDR3 DNA reads TGCGCCAGCAGCCAAGATAGCGGGGGGCGCACAGATACGCAGTATTTT. Translating it yields CASSQDSGGRTDTQYF.

The chain uses TRBV19 and TRBJ1-5; possible D gene TRBD1, 6 bases. The CDR3 is 15 residues long. V was shortened by 7 bases and J by 3 bases, with 16 bases between the two germline ends. Germline CDR1 reads LNHDA; CDR2 reads SQIVND (reference sequence). CDR3 loop: CASNSIGQNNQPQHF. The CDR3 coding sequence is TGTGCCAGTAATTCGATAGGACAGAACAATCAGCCCCAGCATTTT.

The J gene is TRBJ2-3, the V gene TRBV5-6, with D tentatively TRBD2 (6 bases). Germline assignment: CDR1 SGHDT and CDR2 YYEEEE. The CDR3 contains 15 residues. Trimming cost V 0 bases and J 2 bases, with 10 bases left between them. The CDR3 region has the DNA TGTGCCAGCAGCTTGGGGCTAGCGCCCACAGATACGCAGTATTTT. Amino acid sequence: CASSLGLAPTDTQYF. Variable domain in full (rest from reference TRBV5-6 and TRBJ2-3): DAGVTQSPTHLIKTRGQQVTLRCSPKSGHDTVSWYQQALGQGPQFIFQYYEEEERQRGNFPDRFSGHQFPNYSSELNVNALLLGDSALYLCASSLGLAPTDTQYFGPGTRLTVL.